Listed here are 4 T cell receptor beta chains from one sample, sequenced in a study of regulatory T cells in long-lasting Graves disease. The time point was: newly diagnosed GD, antithyroid drugs for less than 3 months. Following extraction of RNA from PBMCs, that RNA was used to make the TCR library. Building of the TCR beta libraries involved iRepertoire HTBI primers and Arm-PCR of CDR3 regions. Each CDR3 protein gets one entry after TCRdb re-called the multiplex PCR reads with MiXCR. The sample yields 500,000 or so distinct CDR3 sequences, around 16% seen once. These same data were also listed under a study on T cells in Graves' hyperthyroidism and ophthalmopathy.

The source material was peripheral blood mononuclear cells (PBMCs), sampled at new diagnosis, from a patient treated with antithyroid drugs. The origin of the receptors is a woman aged 35 to 60 with Graves disease.

Comment on this clonotype: A far larger clone is one base from this, pointing to a likely read error. The chain is built from TRBV6-7 and TRBJ2-1; either TRBD1 or TRBD2 may fit D (5 bases each). TRBV6-7 is an open reading frame, and its role is uncertain. This CDR3 spans 14 amino acids. Here the CDR3 DNA reads TGTGCCAGCAGTTCCGGGACGGACAACAATAAGCAGTTCTTC. This codes for CASSSGTDNNKQFF.

Ten or more counts support this clonotype. The chain joins TRBV2 to TRBJ1-1; 8 bases fit TRBD1. This CDR3 has 13 amino acids. The J segment lost 6 bases and the V segment lost 6 bases, leaving 6 bases of the junction unmatched. Per the germline V gene, CDR1 is SNHLY and CDR2 is FYNNEI. For the CDR3, the DNA is TGTGCCAGCAGCCCCGACAGGGGTGCTGAAGCTTTCTTT. This translates into CASSPDRGAEAFF.

This clonotype was observed a handful of times. The chain is built from TRBV9 and TRBJ1-2, with 8 bases fitting TRBD1. Germline V gene lookup returns CDR1 SGDLS and CDR2 YYNGEE. The V segment lost 0 bases and the J segment 7 bases; nucleotides outside the gene matches: 5. This CDR3 has 14 amino acids. In DNA form, the CDR3 reads TGTGCCAGCAGCGTAGCAGGACAGGGAAGTGGCTACACCTTC. Its protein product is CASSVAGQGSGYTF.

Only a few counts were recorded for this clonotype. The chain is built from TRBV20-1 and TRBJ2-2; TRBD2 agrees at 8 bases. CDR3 size: 14 residues. The germline V gene encodes CDR1 DFQATT and CDR2 SNEGSKA (reference sequence). V was pared by 6 bases and J by 3 bases, with 6 bases of the junction left unmatched. Here the CDR3 reads CSATGAGDTGELFF. In DNA, the CDR3 is TGCAGTGCCACAGGAGCGGGAGACACCGGGGAGCTGTTTTTT.